This section outlines one T cell receptor beta chain sequence together with its context. Its antigen is still unknown. CDR1 and CDR2 from the germline V gene are LGHNA and YNFKEQ. The J segment lost 4 bases and the V segment lost 3 bases, leaving 5 bases of the junction unmatched. CDR3 size: 16 residues. The record originates from a study of early T cells in non-severe SARS-CoV-2 infection. Study-wide background: The chains were unpaired, and the sequenced material was bulk RNA from unsorted whole blood.

Researchers attached unique molecular identifiers to individual cDNA molecules. A single record per CDR3 protein comes from TCRdb applying MiXCR to the 5' RACE reads. Among 65,000 to 95,000 distinct CDR3 sequences listed, 11% to 15% were seen once. Study-level points and caveats: Reliance on VDJdb matching favored anti-spike CD8 responses; private and CD4 specificities were missed.

This chain uses TRBV4-2 with TRBJ2-6; 8 nucleotides agree with TRBD2. Sequenced input: whole blood. This sequence originates from an adult who was a healthcare worker with PCR-confirmed SARS-CoV-2 infection or an uninfected control (not recorded which). The CDR3 coding sequence is TGTGCCAGCAGCCATGTAGCGGGGTCCGGGGCCAACGTCCTGACTTTC. This translates into CASSHVAGSGANVLTF.